This T cell receptor (beta chain) was captured by sequencing in a study of shared clonotypes between healthy human individuals. The overall study: CD4 naive and memory got three plates each, CD8 naive two, CD8 memory one.

With 3 bases clipped from V and 1 base from J, the junction kept 7 bases outside the gene matches. Germline V gene lookup returns CDR1 LGHNA and CDR2 YNFKEQ. This CDR3 spans 17 amino acids. The study drew its donors from healthy HIV-negative adults without recent acute infections or vaccinations. The authors split each subset's genomic DNA evenly across several immunoSEQ plates. Sequenced by immunoSEQ multiplex PCR; TCRdb stores in-frame clones only, minus some. The table includes about 1 million clones, about three quarters detected once. The source of this sequence is a young man in good health. Sequenced sample: memory CD4+ T cells sorted from blood. The subset here: CD45RA-negative fraction. V usage is TRBV4-2 and J usage is TRBJ1-5, with 9 bases identical to TRBD1. The CDR3, as DNA: TGTGCCAGCAGCCATTCCGGGACAGGGAACAGCAATCAGCCCCAGCATTTT. It is translated as CASSHSGTGNSNQPQHF.